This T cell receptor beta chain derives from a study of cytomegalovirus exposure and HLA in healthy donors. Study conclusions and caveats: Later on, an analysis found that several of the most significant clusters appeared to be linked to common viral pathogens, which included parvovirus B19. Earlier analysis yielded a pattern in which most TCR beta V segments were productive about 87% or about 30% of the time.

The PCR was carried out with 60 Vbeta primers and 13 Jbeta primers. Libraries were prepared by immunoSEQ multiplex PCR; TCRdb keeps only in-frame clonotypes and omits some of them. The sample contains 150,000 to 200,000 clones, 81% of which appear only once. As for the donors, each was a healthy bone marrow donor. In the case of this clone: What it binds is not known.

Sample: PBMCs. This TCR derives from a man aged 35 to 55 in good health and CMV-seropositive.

The CDR3 region is CASSSQGWGETQYF. The CDR3 DNA reads as TGTGCCAGCAGTTCCCAGGGCTGGGGTGAGACCCAGTACTTC. V and J are TRBV27 and TRBJ2-5; the D gene is possibly TRBD1 (5 bases). Germline CDR1 reads MNHEY; CDR2 reads SMNVEV (reference sequence). V lost 4 bases, J lost 5 bases, and 14 bases lay in between. The CDR3 runs 14 residues.